These 19 T cell receptor beta chains originate from one sample sequenced in a study of shared clonotypes between healthy human individuals. Only in-frame clones appear in the TCRdb table, and some are missing; sequencing was by immunoSEQ multiplex PCR. The table shows hundreds of thousands of clones, with roughly 96% occurring only once. CD45RO-negative, CCR7-positively selected cells formed the naive CD8 fraction, excluding terminally differentiated effector memory CD45RA+ cells. Sequencing was performed on naive CD8+ T cells sorted from blood. The receptors stem from a woman aged 25 to 39 in good health.

As DNA, the CDR3 is TGTGCCAGCAGCTTAGCCCCCCAGGGTATGGGTCAGCCCCAGCATTTT. This gives the protein CASSLAPQGMGQPQHF. The gene calls are TRBV7-8 and TRBJ1-5; possibly TRBD1 for D (5 bases). The V gene's germline CDR1 is SGHVS and CDR2 FQNEAQ. The CDR3 runs 16 residues. The V end lost 0 bases, the J end lost 6 bases, and 15 bases lay between the germline ends.

The CDR3, as DNA: TGCGCCAGCAGCCCAAGAGGCAATGAAGCTTTCTTT. Translating gives CASSPRGNEAFF. The chain couples TRBV5-1 to TRBJ1-1; D not resolved. Trimming cost V 4 bases and J 7 bases, with 11 bases left between them. The CDR3 is made up of 12 amino acids. Germline V CDR1 and CDR2: SGHRS, YFSETQ.

This clone was seen once. This rearrangement joins TRBV19 to TRBJ2-7; 9 positions agree with TRBD1. CDR1 LNHDA and CDR2 SQIVND come from the germline V gene (reference sequence). With 5 bases clipped from V and 4 bases from J, the junction kept 9 bases outside the gene matches. CDR3 length: 15 residues. CDR3 DNA: TGTGCCAGTAGTCCTCTCTCGGGACAGGGTTACGAGCAGTACTTC. This translates into CASSPLSGQGYEQYF.

The chain recombines TRBV28 with TRBJ1-4, with 8 bases identical to TRBD1. Germline CDR1 is MDHEN and CDR2 is SYDVKM. The V segment lost 3 bases and the J segment 1 base; nucleotides outside the gene matches: 4. The CDR3 contains 16 residues. The CDR3 spells CASSFPTGVTNEKLFF. The DNA for the CDR3 is TGTGCCAGCAGTTTCCCGACAGGGGTAACTAATGAAAAACTGTTTTTT. Full variable domain (outside the CDR3, taken from reference TRBV28 and TRBJ1-4): DVKVTQSSRYLVKRTGEKVFLECVQDMDHENMFWYRQDPGLGLRLIYFSYDVKMKEKGDIPEGYSVSREKKERFSLILESASTNQTSMYLCASSFPTGVTNEKLFFGSGTQLSVL.

The rearrangement joins TRBV19 to TRBJ2-7; 12 bases are shared with TRBD2. The germline gives CDR1 LNHDA, CDR2 SQIVND (reference sequence). V gave up 4 bases and J gave up 3 bases; unmatched junction bases: 4. The CDR3 length is 15 residues. CDR3: CASSNGLAGRYEQYF. CDR3 coding DNA: TGTGCCAGTAGTAACGGACTAGCGGGACGCTACGAGCAGTACTTC.

The genes are TRBV25-1 and TRBJ2-3; the D is unclear. With 1 base removed from V and 0 bases from J, the gap between germline ends came to 8 bases. This CDR3 spans 15 amino acids. Germline loops: CDR1 MGHDK, CDR2 SYGVNS. This chain's CDR3 is CASSESLPSTDTQYF. DNA of the CDR3: TGTGCCAGCAGTGAATCTCTCCCGAGCACAGATACGCAGTATTTT.

This rearrangement joins TRBV6-5 to TRBJ2-2; 7 nucleotides agree with TRBD2. Trimming removed 8 bases from V and 6 bases from J; junction bases left unmatched: 0. The CDR3 is 11 residues long. CDR1 and CDR2 (germline): MNHEY, SVGAGI. In nucleotides, the CDR3 is TGTGCCAGCGGGGGGGCCGGGGAGCTGTTTTTT. This encodes CASGGAGELFF.

The rearrangement uses TRBV27 and TRBJ2-3, with 7 bases matching TRBD2. Germline V lookup: CDR1 MNHEY, CDR2 SMNVEV (reference sequence). The V gene end was trimmed by 5 bases and the J gene end by 3 bases; junction bases not matched to a gene: 8. There are 15 residues in the CDR3. CDR3 residues: CASSASGYLTDTQYF. The CDR3 nucleotides read TGTGCCAGCAGTGCTAGCGGATACTTGACAGATACGCAGTATTTT.

The chain employs TRBV28 and TRBJ2-1, with 13 bases aligning to TRBD2. V trimming: 3 bases; J trimming: 4 bases; junction bases outside the gene matches: 21. The CDR3 is made up of 22 amino acids. Per the germline V gene, CDR1 is MDHEN and CDR2 is SYDVKM. The CDR3 region has the DNA TGTGCCAGCAGTTTCCAGCCCAAGACTAGCGGGAGGTCGACCGAACCATACAATGAGCAGTTCTTC. This codes for CASSFQPKTSGRSTEPYNEQFF. The full variable domain, with the rest looked up from reference TRBV28 and TRBJ2-1, is DVKVTQSSRYLVKRTGEKVFLECVQDMDHENMFWYRQDPGLGLRLIYFSYDVKMKEKGDIPEGYSVSREKKERFSLILESASTNQTSMYLCASSFQPKTSGRSTEPYNEQFFGPGTRLTVL.

About this clone: This sample also contains other DNA sequences that code for the same CDR3. The chain links TRBV30 to TRBJ1-5; 9 nucleotides agree with TRBD1. The CDR3 has 14 amino acids. V lost 3 bases to trimming and J lost 5 bases; unmatched junction nucleotides: 5. CDR1 GTSNPN and CDR2 SVGIG come from the germline V gene (reference sequence). The CDR3 DNA reads TGTGCCTGGAGCCGAGGACAGGGGCATCAGCCCCAGCATTTT. Translated: CAWSRGQGHQPQHF.

V is TRBV19 and J is TRBJ2-2, with 8 bases aligning to TRBD1. V lost 3 bases to trimming and J lost 7 bases; unmatched junction nucleotides: 7. Germline V lookup: CDR1 LNHDA, CDR2 SQIVND (reference sequence). This CDR3 spans 15 amino acids. The chain's CDR3 is CASSIPSGGLGELFF. CDR3 bases: TGTGCCAGTAGTATCCCCTCAGGGGGCCTCGGGGAGCTGTTTTTT. Full variable domain (outside the CDR3, taken from reference TRBV19 and TRBJ2-2): DGGITQSPKYLFRKEGQNVTLSCEQNLNHDAMYWYRQDPGQGLRLIYYSQIVNDFQKGDIAEGYSVSREKKESFPLTVTSAQKNPTAFYLCASSIPSGGLGELFFGEGSRLTVL.

This sequence joins TRBV9 and TRBJ1-1; 7 nucleotides agree with TRBD1. CDR3 length: 13 amino acids. The germline CDR1 and CDR2 sequences are SGDLS and YYNGEE. V lost 3 bases to trimming and J lost 8 bases; unmatched junction nucleotides: 7. Here the CDR3 reads CASSAPGQLEAFF. The CDR3 DNA is TGTGCCAGCAGCGCCCCGGGACAGTTAGAAGCTTTCTTT.

The chain couples TRBV2 to TRBJ2-3; maybe TRBD2 (7 bases). Trimming took 8 bases from V and 6 from J, leaving 15 bases between them. Germline CDR1 and CDR2: SNHLY and FYNNEI. CDR3 length: 13 residues. CDR3 in DNA: TGTGCCAGCCTGACTCGGGGGGCGGATACGCAGTATTTT. Amino acids: CASLTRGADTQYF.

CDR3 DNA sequence: TGTGCCAGTAGTTCACACCAGGTCGGGTTAAACACTGAAGCTTTCTTT. Its translation is CASSSHQVGLNTEAFF. V is TRBV19 and J is TRBJ1-1; D is unclear. This CDR3 has 16 amino acids. Trimming left V 5 bases short and J 2 bases short, with 18 bases between. Germline V gene sequence: CDR1 LNHDA, CDR2 SQIVND (reference sequence).

The chain links TRBV5-6 to TRBJ2-1, with unresolved D. Trimming cost V 3 bases and J 8 bases, with 21 bases left between them. The CDR3 is made up of 16 amino acids. CDR1 is SGHDT, CDR2 YYEEEE, per germline. CDR3 residues: CASSSIHFDSVDEQFF. The CDR3 region has the DNA TGTGCCAGCAGCTCGATTCATTTCGACTCAGTCGATGAGCAGTTCTTC.

This clone has only one observation. The CDR3 nucleotides are TGTGCCAGCAGTTCACAGGGGGCGAGGTACGAGCAGTACTTC. Its translation is CASSSQGARYEQYF. The rearrangement joins TRBV13 to TRBJ2-7; 9 bases agree with TRBD1. Germline-derived CDR1 and CDR2 are PRHDT and FYEKMQ (reference sequence). Germline trimming cut 6 bases from V and 4 bases from J; bases unmatched to any gene: 7. The CDR3 is 14 amino acids.

This chain connects TRBV5-1 to TRBJ1-1; D is ambiguous. The germline CDR1 and CDR2 sequences are SGHRS and YFSETQ. V gave up 3 bases and J gave up 6 bases, with 15 bases separating them. The CDR3 has 14 amino acids. The CDR3 nucleotides are TGCGCCAGCAGCTATTCAGGCGGACTAGCTGAAGCTTTCTTT. Its translation: CASSYSGGLAEAFF.

V usage is TRBV14 and J usage is TRBJ2-7; D gene uncertain. This CDR3 contains 16 residues. Trimming removed 3 bases from V and 3 bases from J, with 18 bases in between. Germline V gene sequence: CDR1 SGHDN, CDR2 FVKESK. The CDR3 reads CASSHPGIGGNYEQYF. The DNA of the CDR3 is TGTGCCAGCAGCCACCCCGGTATAGGTGGCAACTACGAGCAGTACTTC.

The chain carries TRBV25-1 and TRBJ2-7, with TRBD1 matching 7 bases. Germline V lookup: CDR1 MGHDK, CDR2 SYGVNS. The CDR3 contains 15 residues. J gave up 6 bases and V 5 bases, and 13 bases lay outside the gene matches. The CDR3: CASSYRDSAHAEQYF. Here the CDR3 DNA reads TGTGCCAGCAGTTACCGGGACAGCGCTCACGCCGAGCAGTACTTC.